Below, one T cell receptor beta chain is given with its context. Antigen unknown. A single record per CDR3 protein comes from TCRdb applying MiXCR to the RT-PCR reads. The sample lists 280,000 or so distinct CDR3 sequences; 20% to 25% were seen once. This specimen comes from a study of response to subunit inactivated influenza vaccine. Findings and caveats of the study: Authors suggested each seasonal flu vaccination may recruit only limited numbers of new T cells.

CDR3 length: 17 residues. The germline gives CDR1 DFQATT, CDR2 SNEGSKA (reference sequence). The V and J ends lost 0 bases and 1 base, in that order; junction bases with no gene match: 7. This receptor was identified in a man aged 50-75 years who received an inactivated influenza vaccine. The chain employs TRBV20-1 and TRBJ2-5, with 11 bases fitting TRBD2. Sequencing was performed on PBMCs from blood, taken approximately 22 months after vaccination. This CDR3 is CSARDLKLAGGQETQYF. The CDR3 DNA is TGCAGTGCTAGAGATCTGAAGCTAGCGGGGGGCCAAGAGACCCAGTACTTC.